This paragraph reports one T cell receptor (beta chain). The antigen is not known. This CDR3 region has 15 residues. Trimming cost V 4 bases and J 2 bases, with 13 bases left between them. This specimen belongs to a study of T-cell memory formation after mild COVID-19. As for the study in general: For the most part, TCR clusters were specific to one donor. General study points: Some clones that responded were present in memory (sampled pre-infection), which suggests cross-reactive memory joined. The study found contracting CD4+ clones mainly in CM and EM and contracting CD8+ clones in EMRA.

Barcoded TCR alpha and TCR beta cDNA libraries with UMIs came from 5'RACE using constant-segment primers. TCRdb recomputed calls from the 5' RACE reads with MiXCR, one row per CDR3 protein. This sample has under 110,000 distinct CDR3 sequences, with around 11% found just once. This clonotype was obtained from an adult woman who had mild COVID-19 (a few samples of this study predate the infection). Cell type and time point are not known. Sequencing used PBMCs or a T cell subset sorted from them (not recorded which). J is TRBJ2-3 and V is TRBV12-3 or TRBV12-4; no definite D call. Here the CDR3 DNA reads TGTGCCAGCAGTTCCGACCGGGTATTCACAGATACGCAGTATTTT. Translating it yields CASSSDRVFTDTQYF.